This T cell receptor (beta chain) is from a study of T cell responses to AZD1222 COVID-19 vaccine. Regarding the study as a whole: It was only after the peak T cell response that any repertoires were sampled. At 160-218 and 743-854, vaccine-associated CD4 TCRs were dominant, and they spanned spike. The study reported that nearly half of spike-specific TCRs target unmutated variant regions. The donor group comprised mostly white British people and more females; the analysis possibly underestimated clonal diversity.

Assay used: immunoSEQ multiplex PCR; TCRdb lists only in-frame clones, some missing. The sample includes some 150,000 clones, approximately 94% of them seen just once. As for this clone: Its cognate antigen is unknown.

Per germline, CDR1 LNHDA and CDR2 SQIVND (reference sequence). After removal of 8 bases from V and 6 bases from J, the junction contained 9 bases not matched to a gene. This CDR3 spans 16 amino acids. The gene calls are TRBV19 and TRBJ1-6; 11 bases map to TRBD1. Material: peripheral blood, obtained on day 0 of AZD1222 vaccination. The receptor comes from an adult in good health. The CDR3 DNA follows: TGTGCCAGTCACCCGATGGGGACAGGGGGTAATTCACCCCTCCACTTT. Translated: CASHPMGTGGNSPLHF.